One sample yielded the 15 T cell receptor beta chains listed below, sequenced in a study of blood T cell repertoires in COVID-19 (dated by TCRdb to about 2020). Libraries were built with the immunoSEQ multiplex PCR assay. Not all clones reach the TCRdb copy of this immuneACCESS table, which keeps in-frame sequences only. Checked studies attribute under half of the gap to unresolved V genes and leave the rest unexplained. This sample has about 250,000 clones in its table, and about 85% of those were observed once. Roughly 3% of the sample comes from the top ten. Input material: peripheral blood. These receptors were obtained from a man in his late teens or twenties with active or convalescent COVID-19.

V is TRBV28 and J is TRBJ1-5; 8 bases line up with TRBD1. V lost 4 bases and J lost 0; bases outside the gene matches: 17. The germline V gene has CDR1 MDHEN and CDR2 SYDVKM. The CDR3 totals 20 residues. The CDR3 reads CASSSHLGQVLGVSNQPQHF. In nucleotides, the CDR3 is TGTGCCAGCAGTTCTCACTTGGGACAGGTGCTCGGAGTTAGCAATCAGCCCCAGCATTTT. The full variable domain, rest sourced from reference TRBV28 and TRBJ1-5, is DVKVTQSSRYLVKRTGEKVFLECVQDMDHENMFWYRQDPGLGLRLIYFSYDVKMKEKGDIPEGYSVSREKKERFSLILESASTNQTSMYLCASSSHLGQVLGVSNQPQHFGDGTRLSIL.

The chain recombines TRBV7-8 with TRBJ2-1; a possible D gene is TRBD2 (6 bases). CDR3 length: 15 residues. The germline V gene has CDR1 SGHVS and CDR2 FQNEAQ. V lost 4 bases and J 5 bases, leaving 15 bases between the germline ends. The CDR3 reads CASSSRLGTDNEQFF. The CDR3 DNA reads TGTGCCAGCAGCTCCAGACTAGGAACTGACAATGAGCAGTTCTTC.

J is TRBJ2-2 and V is TRBV7-2; 10 bases are a match to TRBD1. The V and J ends lost 4 bases and 7 bases, in that order; junction bases with no gene match: 6. CDR3 length equals 15 residues. CDR1 and CDR2 (germline): SGHTA, FQGNSA. The DNA of the CDR3 is TGTGCCAGCAGCTCCGGGACAGGGGTTTTCGGGGAGCTGTTTTTT. Amino acids: CASSSGTGVFGELFF. Full variable domain (missing parts from reference TRBV7-2 and TRBJ2-2): GAGVSQSPSNKVTEKGKDVELRCDPISGHTALYWYRQSLGQGLEFLIYFQGNSAPDKSGLPSDRFSAERTGGSVSTLTIQRTQQEDSAVYLCASSSGTGVFGELFFGEGSRLTVL.

V usage is TRBV19 and J usage is TRBJ2-1; D remains ambiguous. Trimming left V 3 bases short and J 8 bases short, with 8 bases between. Germline CDR1 reads LNHDA; CDR2 reads SQIVND (reference sequence). The CDR3 is 12 amino acids. CDR3 bases: TGTGCCAGTAGTATCCTTTCGGATGAGCAGTTCTTC. It is translated as CASSILSDEQFF.

The chain joins TRBV25-1 to TRBJ1-3; D possibly corresponds to TRBD1 (6 bases). The ends were cut back, 6 bases at V and 7 bases at J, with 13 bases in the middle. The CDR3 is made up of 13 amino acids. The germline V gene encodes CDR1 MGHDK and CDR2 SYGVNS. The DNA for the CDR3 is TGTGCCAGCAGCCGGGACAACGGGAACACCATATATTTT. The encoded protein is CASSRDNGNTIYF.

The genes are TRBV9 and TRBJ1-3, with a weak D call TRBD1 (5 bases). Germline loops: CDR1 SGDLS, CDR2 YYNGEE. CDR3 size: 17 residues. V was trimmed by 1 base and J by 0 bases, leaving 14 bases between them. CDR3 residues: CASSVWGTLVSGNTIYF. The CDR3 coding sequence is TGTGCCAGCAGCGTATGGGGCACCTTGGTCTCTGGAAACACCATATATTTT.

V usage is TRBV25-1 and J usage is TRBJ1-1, with TRBD1 as a possible D gene (5 bases). The ends were cut back, 5 bases at V and 3 bases at J, with 10 bases in the middle. CDR1 MGHDK and CDR2 SYGVNS come from the germline V gene. This CDR3 spans 13 amino acids. Written as DNA, the CDR3 is TGTGCCAGCAGTCGGGGGGGGTACACTGAAGCTTTCTTT. Residues: CASSRGGYTEAFF.

The chain couples TRBV5-1 to TRBJ2-3, with TRBD2 matching over 9 bases. This CDR3 is built from 17 residues. With V trimmed by 1 base and J by 4 bases, 10 bases remained unmatched. Germline assignment: CDR1 SGHRS and CDR2 YFSETQ. The CDR3 bases are TGCGCCAGCAGCTTGAGGCTAGCGGGGAGGTCCCCAGATACGCAGTATTTT. It yields the protein CASSLRLAGRSPDTQYF.

The chain uses TRBV6-5 and TRBJ2-3; 7 bases align to TRBD2. V dropped 0 bases and J dropped 6; count of bases not matched to a gene: 9. CDR1 is MNHEY and CDR2 is SVGAGI in the germline V gene. The CDR3 is made up of 16 amino acids. This CDR3 is CASSYSRGGSGDTQYF. The CDR3 coding sequence is TGTGCCAGCAGTTACTCGAGGGGCGGGAGTGGGGATACGCAGTATTTT.

The gene calls are TRBV7-9 and TRBJ2-7, with 9 bases identical to TRBD2. Germline CDR1 reads SEHNR; CDR2 reads FQNEAQ (reference sequence). The V segment lost 1 base and the J segment 0 bases; nucleotides outside the gene matches: 7. This CDR3 is built from 17 residues. The DNA for the CDR3 is TGTGCCAGCAGCTTAGGGGCGGGAGGGCCCCTCTCCTACGAGCAGTACTTC. Translation: CASSLGAGGPLSYEQYF.

The chain joins TRBV28 to TRBJ1-5; 7 bases match TRBD1. The V gene's germline CDR1 is MDHEN and CDR2 SYDVKM. The CDR3 is 12 residues long. V shed 9 bases and J 5 bases; nucleotides not matched to a gene: 4. CDR3 protein: CASRQGHQPQHF. The CDR3 region has the DNA TGTGCCAGTAGACAGGGACATCAGCCCCAGCATTTT.

V usage is TRBV9 and J usage is TRBJ2-1, with TRBD1 identical over 10 bases. CDR3 length: 18 residues. Trimming at V came to 0 bases and at J to 8 bases, leaving 14 bases not matched to a gene. Looked up from germline, CDR1 is SGDLS and CDR2 is YYNGEE. The CDR3 loop reads CASSVAGRAGQGTHEQFF. CDR3 DNA sequence: TGTGCCAGCAGCGTAGCTGGAAGGGCGGGACAGGGGACCCATGAGCAGTTCTTC.

This chain uses TRBV30 with TRBJ2-5; weak D call: TRBD2 (6 bases). The germline CDR1 and CDR2 sequences are GTSNPN and SVGIG (reference sequence). The CDR3 is 14 residues long. Trimming pared 0 bases from V and 6 bases from J, leaving 14 bases between. The CDR3, as DNA: TGTGCCTGGAGTGTAGGAGCGGGTAAAAAGACCCAGTACTTC. Its translation: CAWSVGAGKKTQYF.

The gene calls are TRBV3-1 (or the pseudogene TRBV3-2) and TRBJ2-4; D is undetermined. The germline V gene encodes CDR1 LGHDT and CDR2 YNNKEL (reference sequence). V gave up 0 bases and J gave up 8 bases, with 8 bases separating them. The CDR3 extends over 13 amino acids. CDR3 residues: CASSQDIEDIQYF. CDR3 bases: TGTGCCAGCAGCCAAGATATAGAGGACATTCAGTACTTC.

The V gene is TRBV11-2, the J gene TRBJ1-3, with D tentatively TRBD1 (6 bases). V lost 3 bases, J lost 4 bases, and 16 bases lay in between. The CDR3 runs to 16 residues. Germline CDR1 is SGHAT and CDR2 is FQNNGV. Here the CDR3 DNA reads TGTGCCAGCAGCTTTAACAGGGAGGGATCCGGAAACACCATATATTTT. Protein sequence: CASSFNREGSGNTIYF.